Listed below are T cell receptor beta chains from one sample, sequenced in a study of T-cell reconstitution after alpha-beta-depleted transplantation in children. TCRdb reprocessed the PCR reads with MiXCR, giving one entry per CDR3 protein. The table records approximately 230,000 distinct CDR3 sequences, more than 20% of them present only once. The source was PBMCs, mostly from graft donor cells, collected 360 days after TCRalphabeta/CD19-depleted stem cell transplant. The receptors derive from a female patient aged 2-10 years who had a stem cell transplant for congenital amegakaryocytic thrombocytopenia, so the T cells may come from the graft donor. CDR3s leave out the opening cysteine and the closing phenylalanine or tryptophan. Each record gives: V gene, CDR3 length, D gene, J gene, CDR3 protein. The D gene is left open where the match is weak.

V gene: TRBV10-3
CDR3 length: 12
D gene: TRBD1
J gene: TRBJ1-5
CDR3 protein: ASANQTGLQPQH

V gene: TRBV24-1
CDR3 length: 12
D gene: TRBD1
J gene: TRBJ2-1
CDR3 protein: ATSDRDSYNEQF

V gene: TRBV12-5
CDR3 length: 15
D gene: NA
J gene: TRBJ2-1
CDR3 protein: ASGLVNSLGRYNEQF

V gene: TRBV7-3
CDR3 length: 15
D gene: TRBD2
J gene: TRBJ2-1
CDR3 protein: ASSLTSGREFRNEQF

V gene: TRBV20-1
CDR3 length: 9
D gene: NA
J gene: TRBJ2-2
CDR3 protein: SARTGWKLF

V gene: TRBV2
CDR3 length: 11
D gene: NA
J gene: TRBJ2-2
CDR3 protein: ASSDLGAGELF

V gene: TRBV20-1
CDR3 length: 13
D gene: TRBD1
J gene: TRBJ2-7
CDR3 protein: SARTGGKSSYEQY

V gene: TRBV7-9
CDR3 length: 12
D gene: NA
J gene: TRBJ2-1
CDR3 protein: ASSPGLITDEQF

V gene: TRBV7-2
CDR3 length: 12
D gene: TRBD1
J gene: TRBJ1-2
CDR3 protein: ASSLVRQGVGYT

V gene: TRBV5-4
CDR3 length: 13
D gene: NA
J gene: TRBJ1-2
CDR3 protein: ASRIDLGQLYGYT

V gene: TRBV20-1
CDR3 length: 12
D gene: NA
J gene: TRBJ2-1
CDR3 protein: SAPNPKTYNEQF

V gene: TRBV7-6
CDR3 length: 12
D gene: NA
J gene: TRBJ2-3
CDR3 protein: ASSLVGTSDTQY

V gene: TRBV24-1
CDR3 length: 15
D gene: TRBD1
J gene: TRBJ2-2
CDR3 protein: ATSEPTGGLNTGELF

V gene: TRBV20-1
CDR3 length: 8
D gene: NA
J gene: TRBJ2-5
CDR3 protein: SGGEETQY

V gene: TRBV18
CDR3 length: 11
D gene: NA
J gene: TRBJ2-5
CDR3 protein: ASSPAYQETQY

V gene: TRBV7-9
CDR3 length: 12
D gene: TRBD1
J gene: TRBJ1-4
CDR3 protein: ASSLEGAREKLF

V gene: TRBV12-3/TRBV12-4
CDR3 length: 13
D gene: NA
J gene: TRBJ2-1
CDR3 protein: ASSLWRGSYNEQF

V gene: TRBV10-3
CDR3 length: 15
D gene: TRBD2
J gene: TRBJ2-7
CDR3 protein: AISVTTGLAVPYEQY

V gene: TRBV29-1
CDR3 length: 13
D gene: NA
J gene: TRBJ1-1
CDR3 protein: SVVMRLKMNTEAF

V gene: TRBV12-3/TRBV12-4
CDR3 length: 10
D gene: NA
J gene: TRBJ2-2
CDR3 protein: ASTRVSGELF

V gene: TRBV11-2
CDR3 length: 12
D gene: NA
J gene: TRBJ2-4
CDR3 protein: ASSFRGSSNIQY

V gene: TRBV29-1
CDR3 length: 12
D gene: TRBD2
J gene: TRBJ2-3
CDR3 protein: SVVYSGRTDTQY

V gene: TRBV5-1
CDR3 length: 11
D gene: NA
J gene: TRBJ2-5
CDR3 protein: ASSFGSQETQH

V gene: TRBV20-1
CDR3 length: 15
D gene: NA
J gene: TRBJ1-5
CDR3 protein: SARDLLNGGGNQPQH

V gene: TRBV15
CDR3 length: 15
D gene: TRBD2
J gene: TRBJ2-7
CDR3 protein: ATSSYSGTSGGYEQY

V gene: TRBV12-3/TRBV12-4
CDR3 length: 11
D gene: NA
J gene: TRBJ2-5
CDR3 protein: ASSPGSGETQY